This entry lists 16 T cell receptor beta chains sequenced from one sample in a study of cytomegalovirus exposure and HLA in healthy donors. Primers: 60 Vbeta forward and 13 Jbeta reverse. TCRdb keeps only in-frame clones here, not all; method: immunoSEQ multiplex PCR. The sample records 130,000 or so clones, over 75% being singletons. Sequencing used PBMCs. The receptors here all came from a man between 25 and 39 years old in good health and CMV-seronegative.

This chain links TRBV28 with TRBJ2-2, with 11 bases lining up with TRBD1. Germline loops: CDR1 MDHEN, CDR2 SYDVKM. V dropped 5 bases and J dropped 4; count of bases not matched to a gene: 6. The CDR3 is 16 residues long. This CDR3 reads CASSLLDRGPTGELFF. In DNA form, the CDR3 reads TGTGCCAGCAGTCTCCTGGACAGGGGGCCCACCGGGGAGCTGTTTTTT.

This chain connects TRBV6-5 to TRBJ1-6; TRBD1 matches 11 bases. This CDR3 contains 15 residues. Looked up from germline, CDR1 is MNHEY and CDR2 is SVGAGI. The J segment lost 10 bases and the V segment lost 4 bases, leaving 6 bases of the junction unmatched. CDR3 protein: CASSLGGQGGSPLHF. CDR3 in DNA: TGTGCCAGCAGTTTAGGGGGACAGGGGGGCTCACCCCTCCACTTT.

V is TRBV30 and J is TRBJ2-7, with TRBD1 matching over 8 bases. From germline, CDR1 is GTSNPN and CDR2 SVGIG (reference sequence). There are 15 residues in the CDR3. V was clipped by 5 bases and J by 2 bases; unmatched bases: 11. For the CDR3, the DNA is TGTGCCTGGGCGTTGGGGCAGGGGGCCCCCTACGAGCAGTACTTC. It yields the protein CAWALGQGAPYEQYF.

J is TRBJ2-7 and V is TRBV27; 8 nucleotides match TRBD1. The germline CDR1 and CDR2 sequences are MNHEY and SMNVEV (reference sequence). The CDR3 consists of 15 residues. Germline trimming cut 4 bases from V and 3 bases from J; bases unmatched to any gene: 8. As DNA, the CDR3 is TGTGCCAGCAGTTCAAGGGGGACAGGCCACTACGAGCAGTACTTC. It is translated as CASSSRGTGHYEQYF.

The V and J genes are TRBV2 and TRBJ1-2; 7 nucleotides agree with TRBD1. Trimming cost V 8 bases and J 7 bases; bases outside gene matches: 7. The CDR3 is 12 residues long. The germline V gene encodes CDR1 SNHLY and CDR2 FYNNEI. DNA of the CDR3: TGTGCCAGCCAAGGGACAGTTGGTGGCTACACCTTC. Its protein is CASQGTVGGYTF. The full variable domain, rest sourced from reference TRBV2 and TRBJ1-2, is EPEVTQTPSHQVTQMGQEVILRCVPISNHLYFYWYRQILGQKVEFLVSFYNNEISEKSEIFDDQFSVERPDGSNFTLKIRSTKLEDSAMYFCASQGTVGGYTFGSGTRLTVV.

In its sample, this clone was seen a few times. The J gene is TRBJ2-1, the V gene TRBV4-2; TRBD2 matches 14 bases. The CDR3 extends over 16 amino acids. Trimming took 2 bases from V and 6 from J; bases not matched to a gene: 3. In germline, CDR1 is LGHNA, CDR2 YNFKEQ. The CDR3 nucleotides are TGTGCCAGCAGCCAACCAGGACTAGCGGGGGGCAATGAGCAGTTCTTC. Translated: CASSQPGLAGGNEQFF.

This clone ranks as medium-sized. The chain combines TRBV7-6 with TRBJ2-2; 10 bases are shared with TRBD1. The CDR3 length is 15 residues. V was pared by 5 bases and J by 6 bases, with 6 bases of the junction left unmatched. Germline CDR1 is SGHVS and CDR2 is FNYEAQ. The CDR3 bases are TGTGCCAGCAGCCACGGACAGGGGGGCGCCGGGGAGCTGTTTTTT. Translated, it gives CASSHGQGGAGELFF.

The rearrangement joins TRBV9 to TRBJ2-7; 11 bases agree with TRBD2. Germline V gene lookup returns CDR1 SGDLS and CDR2 YYNGEE. CDR3 length: 16 residues. After removal of 4 bases from V and 2 bases from J, the junction contained 8 bases not matched to a gene. This CDR3 is CASSPLAGGLPYEQYF. CDR3 coding DNA: TGTGCCAGCAGCCCTCTAGCGGGGGGCCTCCCCTACGAGCAGTACTTC.

The V gene is TRBV25-1, the J gene TRBJ2-7; TRBD1 agrees at 10 bases. Trimming removed 8 bases from V and 2 bases from J; junction bases left unmatched: 18. CDR3 length: 18 amino acids. Germline CDR1 MGHDK, CDR2 SYGVNS. CDR3 sequence: CASGPGTGAAKSPYEQYF. For the CDR3, the DNA is TGTGCCAGCGGCCCCGGGACAGGGGCCGCGAAGTCCCCCTACGAGCAGTACTTC.

The V and J genes are TRBV19 and TRBJ1-5; no clear D. The CDR3 runs to 14 residues. With 3 bases removed from V and 5 bases from J, the gap between germline ends came to 11 bases. The germline V gene encodes CDR1 LNHDA and CDR2 SQIVND (reference sequence). This CDR3 is CASSITGFDQPQHF. The CDR3 DNA sequence: TGTGCCAGTAGTATCACGGGTTTCGATCAGCCCCAGCATTTT.

The chain links TRBV14 to TRBJ2-7, with 7 bases matching TRBD1. The CDR3 spans 17 residues. Germline CDR1 reads SGHDN; CDR2 reads FVKESK. V was clipped by 1 base and J by 6 bases; unmatched bases: 15. The CDR3 sequence is CASSQVGGLQGRVEQYF. For the CDR3, the DNA is TGTGCCAGCAGCCAAGTAGGGGGCCTACAGGGTAGAGTCGAGCAGTACTTC.

This sequence joins TRBV29-1 and TRBJ1-4; TRBD1 might be the D (5 bases). Trimming stripped 7 bases from V and 2 bases from J, with 14 bases between. Germline V gene lookup returns CDR1 SQVTM and CDR2 ANQGSEA. The CDR3 runs to 14 residues. The CDR3 DNA reads TGCAGCGCAAGACGGGGGGGGACTAATGAAAAACTGTTTTTT. The encoded protein is CSARRGGTNEKLFF.

This clone has just one count. This chain joins TRBV28 and TRBJ1-5, with 9 bases lining up with TRBD1. CDR3 length: 16 amino acids. Losses at the gene ends were 6 bases for V and 3 bases for J; bases not matched to a gene: 9. In germline, CDR1 is MDHEN, CDR2 SYDVKM. DNA for the CDR3: TGTGCCAGCAGCCTGGAGGGGACAGGGAACAATCAGCCCCAGCATTTT. Translating gives CASSLEGTGNNQPQHF.

The chain has TRBV27 and TRBJ2-1; 10 bases match TRBD2. V lost 5 bases to trimming and J lost 7 bases; unmatched junction nucleotides: 14. This CDR3 comprises 17 residues. Germline V gene data show CDR1 as MNHEY and CDR2 as SMNVEV (reference sequence). CDR3 protein: CASSPLASGGALNEQFF. CDR3 sequence (DNA): TGTGCCAGCAGTCCCCTAGCCAGCGGGGGGGCCTTGAATGAGCAGTTCTTC.

As to this clone: Other DNA sequences within the sample encode an identical CDR3. The chain is built from TRBV7-9 and TRBJ2-5; 7 bases are shared with TRBD1. Germline-derived CDR1 and CDR2 are SEHNR and FQNEAQ (reference sequence). Germline trimming cut 3 bases from V and 2 bases from J; bases unmatched to any gene: 3. This CDR3 contains 14 residues. The CDR3 loop reads CASSFSGGQETQYF. CDR3 DNA: TGTGCCAGCAGCTTTTCAGGGGGTCAAGAGACCCAGTACTTC.

For this clone: The germline gene is not matched at one end of the junction; a read error may be the cause. The chain is built from TRBV7-9 and TRBJ2-7; D gene uncertain. This CDR3 is built from 12 residues. Germline assignment: CDR1 SEHNR and CDR2 FQNEAQ (reference sequence). The CDR3 DNA sequence: TGTTCCAGCAGCCCCCCGTCCTACGAGCAGTACTTC. Residues: CSSSPPSYEQYF.